Listed here are 20 T cell receptor beta chains from one sample, sequenced in a study of response to subunit inactivated influenza vaccine. TCRdb called the RT-PCR reads again in MiXCR, with one record for every CDR3 protein. This table has hundreds of thousands of distinct CDR3 sequences, less than 20% appearing once. The specimen was PBMCs from blood, collected 5 to 6 days after vaccination. The receptors here all came from a man aged 50 to 60 who received an inactivated influenza vaccine.

Only a few counts were recorded for this clonotype. The genes are TRBV12-3 or TRBV12-4 and TRBJ2-7, with 7 bases matching TRBD1. J was trimmed by 6 bases and V by 6 bases; bases with no gene match: 8. CDR3 length: 13 residues. The CDR3, as DNA: TGTGCCAGCAGAATGACAGGGACCCGCGAGCAGTACTTC. Translating it yields CASRMTGTREQYF.

This clonotype was picked up a small number of times. The rearrangement uses TRBV2 and TRBJ2-7, with D possibly TRBD2 on 5 matching bases. Trimming cost V 7 bases and J 4 bases, with 17 bases left between them. Germline-derived CDR1 and CDR2 are SNHLY and FYNNEI. This CDR3 has 14 residues. The CDR3 loop reads CASTVTWESYEQYF. The CDR3 coding sequence is TGTGCCAGCACCGTGACATGGGAGTCGTACGAGCAGTACTTC.

The sample holds many counts of this clonotype. This chain connects TRBV10-3 to TRBJ1-1, with 7 bases aligning to TRBD1. Germline V gene lookup returns CDR1 ENHRY and CDR2 SYGVKD. The V segment lost 3 bases and the J segment 1 base; nucleotides outside the gene matches: 8. This CDR3 spans 16 amino acids. The CDR3 is CAISDSKGQRNTEAFF. In DNA, the CDR3 is TGTGCCATCAGTGACTCTAAGGGACAGAGGAACACTGAAGCTTTCTTT.

The V call is TRBV5-6, the J call TRBJ1-4; weak D call: TRBD1 (6 bases). V was trimmed by 4 bases and J by 6 bases, leaving 10 bases between them. Germline loops: CDR1 SGHDT, CDR2 YYEEEE. This CDR3 comprises 13 residues. CDR3 in amino acids: CASSQNRDEKLFF. The CDR3 coding sequence is TGTGCCAGCAGCCAAAACAGGGATGAAAAACTGTTTTTT.

V is TRBV7-9 and J is TRBJ2-1, with D unclear. The CDR3 has 13 amino acids. Germline V gene data show CDR1 as SEHNR and CDR2 as FQNEAQ (reference sequence). V was clipped by 2 bases and J by 9 bases, with 11 bases between them. The DNA of the CDR3 is TGTGCCAGCAGCTTACAATACCCCACTGAGCAGTTCTTC. Translation: CASSLQYPTEQFF.

This clonotype occurred a few times. V usage is TRBV27 and J usage is TRBJ1-4; D remains ambiguous. The CDR3 runs to 13 residues. Germline V gives CDR1 MNHEY, CDR2 SMNVEV (reference sequence). The V gene lost 5 bases and the J gene lost 8 bases, with 12 bases spanning the gap. CDR3 residues: CASSIQEGEKLFF. As DNA, the CDR3 is TGTGCCAGCAGTATCCAGGAAGGCGAAAAACTGTTTTTT.

This clonotype came up a few times. This chain connects TRBV11-3 to TRBJ2-3; TRBD1 might be the D (6 bases). Germline CDR1 and CDR2: SGHNT and YENEEA. This CDR3 is 15 amino acids long. Trimming stripped 2 bases from V and 4 bases from J, with 13 bases between. DNA of the CDR3: TGTGCCAGCAGCTTAAGAGTGGGGGCCGCAGATACGCAGTATTTT. It yields the protein CASSLRVGAADTQYF.

This chain links TRBV29-1 with TRBJ2-3; possibly TRBD1 for D (5 bases). Germline CDR1 is SQVTM and CDR2 is ANQGSEA. Trimming removed 2 bases at V and 5 bases at J, with 17 bases between. The CDR3 runs to 15 residues. The CDR3 DNA sequence: TGCAGCGTTGAACAACCTTTAGGGGCGCGAGATACGCAGTATTTT. Its translation: CSVEQPLGARDTQYF.

This clonotype appeared many times. The chain employs TRBV7-2 and TRBJ2-1; no definite D call. Per the germline V gene, CDR1 is SGHTA and CDR2 is FQGNSA. Trimming shortened V by 5 bases and J by 13 bases, and 12 bases separated the two germline ends. This CDR3 contains 11 residues. CDR3 DNA sequence: TGTGCCAGCAGCCCTCCTTCGGCCCAGTTCTTC. Its protein is CASSPPSAQFF.

The chain uses TRBV5-5 and TRBJ1-1, with unresolved D. This CDR3 spans 15 amino acids. Trimming removed 4 bases at V and 3 bases at J, with 16 bases between. From germline, CDR1 is SGHKS and CDR2 YYEKEE (reference sequence). The CDR3 sequence: CASSPQGRGDTEAFF. In DNA form, the CDR3 reads TGTGCCAGCAGCCCCCAAGGGCGCGGGGACACTGAAGCTTTCTTT.

This clonotype has at least ten counts. Here the CDR3 reads CASRKHRDQQETQYF. In DNA, the CDR3 is TGTGCCAGCAGGAAACACAGGGATCAACAAGAGACCCAGTACTTC. The chain is built from TRBV11-2 and TRBJ2-5, with D tentatively TRBD1 (6 bases). The CDR3 length is 15 residues. CDR1 is SGHAT, CDR2 FQNNGV, per germline. The germline V and J ends were trimmed by 6 bases and 2 bases, with 16 bases remaining between them.

The V call is TRBV24-1, the J call TRBJ2-3, with D unclear. The ends were cut back, 1 base at V and 0 bases at J, with 10 bases in the middle. Germline loops: CDR1 KGHDR, CDR2 SFDVKD. This CDR3 contains 16 residues. The CDR3 reads CATSDFTGWSTDTQYF. Written as DNA, the CDR3 is TGTGCCACCAGTGATTTCACCGGATGGAGCACAGATACGCAGTATTTT.

The chain has TRBV28 and TRBJ2-2; D not certain. V gave up 9 bases and J gave up 6 bases, with 5 bases separating them. The CDR3 extends over 10 amino acids. Germline CDR1 is MDHEN and CDR2 is SYDVKM. The chain's CDR3 is CASEAGELFF. CDR3 in DNA: TGTGCCAGTGAAGCCGGGGAGCTGTTTTTT.

The gene calls are TRBV11-2 and TRBJ2-7; D unclear. The V end lost 5 bases, the J end lost 2 bases, and 16 bases lay between the germline ends. The CDR3 runs 15 residues. Germline CDR1 reads SGHAT; CDR2 reads FQNNGV. CDR3 DNA: TGTGCCAGCAGCCCAAATCGTGGGGTCGCCTACGAGCAGTACTTC. Amino acid sequence: CASSPNRGVAYEQYF. Complete variable domain (other parts from reference TRBV11-2 and TRBJ2-7): EAGVAQSPRYKIIEKRQSVAFWCNPISGHATLYWYQQILGQGPKLLIQFQNNGVVDDSQLPKDRFSAERLKGVDSTLKIQPAKLEDSAVYLCASSPNRGVAYEQYFGPGTRLTVT.

Comment on this clonotype: The germline gene is not matched at one end of the junction; a read error may be the cause. This rearrangement joins TRBV3-1 to TRBJ2-5, with 13 bases aligning to TRBD2. The CDR3 loop spans 20 amino acids. The germline V gene encodes CDR1 LGHDT and CDR2 YNNKEL (reference sequence). Here the CDR3 reads CVSSQEEWTSGRGGQETQYF. CDR3 sequence (DNA): TGTGTCAGCAGCCAAGAGGAGTGGACTAGCGGGAGAGGGGGGCAAGAGACCCAGTACTTC.

This clonotype came up a few times. V and J are TRBV28 and TRBJ2-5; 8 bases map to TRBD1. The CDR3 has 15 residues. V lost 4 bases to trimming and J lost 5 bases; unmatched junction nucleotides: 9. CDR1 is MDHEN and CDR2 is SYDVKM in the germline V gene. The CDR3 bases are TGTGCCAGCAGTTCCCCCGGGACAGGTTCGGAGACCCAGTACTTC. Translated: CASSSPGTGSETQYF.

This clonotype has only a few counts. This chain connects TRBV28 to TRBJ2-3, with 15 bases aligning to TRBD2. J lost 4 bases, V lost 4 bases, and 12 bases had no gene match. From germline, CDR1 is MDHEN and CDR2 SYDVKM. CDR3 length equals 19 residues. DNA for the CDR3: TGTGCCAGCAGTTCTCCCGGACTAGCGGGAGGGCCAGACGCAGATACGCAGTATTTT. This sequence encodes CASSSPGLAGGPDADTQYF.

This clonotype was observed a handful of times. The V gene is TRBV6-1, the J gene TRBJ1-5; 12 bases map to TRBD1. Germline-derived CDR1 and CDR2 are MNHNS and SASEGT. The CDR3 contains 18 residues. Trimming cost V 6 bases and J 1 base; bases outside gene matches: 10. The CDR3 loop reads CASSRGTGGEMSNQPQHF. The CDR3 nucleotides are TGTGCCAGCAGCCGCGGGACAGGGGGCGAAATGAGCAATCAGCCCCAGCATTTT.

This clonotype was counted at least ten times. The chain uses TRBV30 and TRBJ2-5; a possible D gene is TRBD2 (5 bases). CDR1 and CDR2 (germline): GTSNPN, SVGIG (reference sequence). V lost 7 bases, J lost 5 bases, and 11 bases lay in between. The CDR3 runs to 11 residues. CDR3 in DNA: TGTGCCTCAAAGCGGTATGAGACCCAGTACTTC. It is translated as CASKRYETQYF.

This clonotype was observed a handful of times. A much larger clone sits a single nucleotide away, making a read error possible. V is TRBV27 and J is TRBJ1-1; tentative D call: TRBD1 (5 bases). CDR1 is MNHEY and CDR2 is SMNVEV in the germline V gene (reference sequence). Trimming shortened V by 1 base and J by 0 bases, and 18 bases separated the two germline ends. CDR3 length: 18 residues. Here the CDR3 DNA reads TGTGCCAGCAGTTTATATTGGCGTGAGAGGGGCATGAACACTGAAGCTTTCTTT. Its protein is CASSLYWRERGMNTEAFF.